This T cell receptor beta chain was obtained from a study of CD8+ T cells in alopecia areata. Study-level points and caveats: Normal skin's resident alphabeta T cells are also sequenced in scalp samples.

cDNA reverse transcribed from extracted RNA served as the sequencing template. Assay used: immunoSEQ multiplex PCR; TCRdb lists only in-frame clones, some missing. This repertoire shows about 140,000 clones, less than 75% found once; its top ten account for around 34%. Comments on this clone: The antigen remains unidentified. Sequence at one end of the junction differs from germline and may be a read error.

The CDR3 consists of 11 residues. Germline CDR1 is DFQATT and CDR2 is SNEGSKA (reference sequence). Starting from PBMCs, sorting isolated CD4+ and CD8+ T cells. The chain combines TRBV20-1 with TRBJ1-2; D unclear. The specimen sequenced was CD8+ T cells sorted from blood. This TCR was sampled from a human donor in good health. CDR3 in DNA: TGCAGTGCTAGTGGGTCGAGAGGCTGCACCTTC. Residues: CSASGSRGCTF.